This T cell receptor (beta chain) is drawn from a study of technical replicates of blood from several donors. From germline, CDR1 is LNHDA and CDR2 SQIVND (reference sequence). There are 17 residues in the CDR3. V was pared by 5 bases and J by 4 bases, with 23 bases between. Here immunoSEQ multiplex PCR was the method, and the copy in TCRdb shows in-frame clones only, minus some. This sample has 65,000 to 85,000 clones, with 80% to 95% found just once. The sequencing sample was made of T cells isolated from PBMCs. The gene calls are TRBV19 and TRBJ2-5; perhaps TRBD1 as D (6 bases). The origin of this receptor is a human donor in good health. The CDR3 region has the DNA TGTGCCAGTAGTTCCTGGGACAACTTGGGGGTGGTAGAGACCCAGTACTTC. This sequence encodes CASSSWDNLGVVETQYF.